The TCR beta chain described here comes from a study of blood T cell repertoires in COVID-19. The overall study: COVID-19 samples collected from the United States, Italy and Spain covered acute and convalescent phases. In each case, the material was cDNA or gDNA derived from T cells, B-cell-depleted T cells, or PBMCs.

Study processing details: It was from reference gene primer amplification that nucleated cell counts were estimated. Profiling relied on immunoSEQ multiplex PCR, and the TCRdb table lists in-frame clones only, not all of them. That table gives V, J and clone size, and the DNA gave D and trimming. The table has around 190,000 clones, 80% to 90% seen once. The V end lost 1 base, the J end lost 4 bases, and 14 bases lay between the germline ends. CDR1 and CDR2 from the germline V gene are MNHNS and SASEGT. The CDR3 runs 16 residues. The source material was PBMCs or T cells enriched from blood (not recorded which). The rearrangement uses TRBV6-1 and TRBJ1-5; D unresolved. The clonotype comes from a man younger than 30 with acute COVID-19. CDR3 loop: CASSEDGGSPNQPQHF. The CDR3 DNA is TGTGCCAGCAGTGAAGATGGCGGGTCTCCGAATCAGCCCCAGCATTTT.